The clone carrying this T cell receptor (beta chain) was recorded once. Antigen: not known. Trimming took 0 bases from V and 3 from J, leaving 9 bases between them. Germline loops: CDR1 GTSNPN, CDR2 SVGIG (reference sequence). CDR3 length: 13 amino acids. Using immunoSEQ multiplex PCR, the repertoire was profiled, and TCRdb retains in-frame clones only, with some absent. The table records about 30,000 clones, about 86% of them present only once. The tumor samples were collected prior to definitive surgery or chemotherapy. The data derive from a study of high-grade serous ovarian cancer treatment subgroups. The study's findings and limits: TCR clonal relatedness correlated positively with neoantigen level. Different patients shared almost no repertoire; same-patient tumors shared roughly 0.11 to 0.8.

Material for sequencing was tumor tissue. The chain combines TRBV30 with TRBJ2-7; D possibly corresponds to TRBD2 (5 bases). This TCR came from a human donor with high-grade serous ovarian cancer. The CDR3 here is CAWSVFRGYEQYF. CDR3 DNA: TGTGCCTGGAGTGTATTTCGGGGCTACGAGCAGTACTTC.